These T cell receptor beta chains were read from a single sample in a study of tumor-infiltrating lymphocytes in primary liver carcinoma. TCRdb re-called the multiplex PCR reads with MiXCR, one entry per CDR3 protein. Seen here are about 30,000 distinct CDR3 sequences, around two thirds observed once, and the top ten hold under 35%. The sample was liver tumor tissue from sampling region 3. The receptors were sampled from a woman aged 30 to 39 with primary liver carcinoma and hepatitis B virus infection. Each CDR3 is given with its conserved first and last residue. The order of the fields is clone size, J gene, V gene, D gene, CDR3 DNA, CDR3 protein. A D gene is named only where the DNA matches it firmly. A row's size may be missing; if present it is once, few, many or a size class.

.	TRBJ1-5	TRBV12-5	.	TGTGCTAGTGGCCAAGAAGGGACGGCCGGGGATAGTATTCAGCCCCAGCATTTT	CASGQEGTAGDSIQPQHF
.	TRBJ2-1	TRBV11-3	TRBD2	TGTGCCGGCAGACGACTAGCGAGGGGGGGGTATGAGCAGTTCTTC	CAGRRLARGGYEQFF
medium-sized	TRBJ2-7	TRBV5-1	.	TGCGCCAGCAGCTTGGACAGGTTTCGGCAAGAGCAGTACTTC	CASSLDRFRQEQYF
few	TRBJ1-3	TRBV11-2	.	TGTGCCAGCAGCTTAGACGGCCACTCTGGAAATACCATATATTTT	CASSLDGHSGNTIYF
many	TRBJ2-3	TRBV29-1	TRBD1	TGCAGCGTTGAAATCAGGGGGCGAGGCACAGATACGCAGTATTTT	CSVEIRGRGTDTQYF
.	TRBJ1-2	TRBV11-2	.	TGCACCAGCAGCTTAGATGGGATGGCAGGGAAAGGCTACACCTTC	CTSSLDGMAGKGYTF
.	TRBJ2-1	TRBV4-3	.	TGCACCAGCAGCCAAGATCCCTCGATTAGCTCCCAAATCTTC	CTSSQDPSISSQIF
.	TRBJ2-5	TRBV11-2	TRBD2	TGTGACAATAGCCCTAGCGGGGGCGGTCAGACCCAGTACTTC	CDNSPSGGGQTQYF
many	TRBJ2-7	TRBV11-3	.	TGTGCCAGCAGCTCCGGTCTGCTGTACGAGCAGTACTTC	CASSSGLLYEQYF
.	TRBJ2-7	TRBV6-2/TRBV6-3	.	TGTGCCAGCAGTATCGGACAGCCCACCTCCTACGAGCAGTACTTC	CASSIGQPTSYEQYF
.	TRBJ2-3	TRBV5-5	.	TGTGCCAACGGAGCGAGATTTACAGATACGCAGTATTTT	CANGARFTDTQYF
.	TRBJ2-2	TRBV9	.	TGTGCCAGCAGCGTTAACCCGACAGGTGCGATGGGAGGGGAGCTGTTTTTT	CASSVNPTGAMGGELFF
many	TRBJ1-5	TRBV6-5	TRBD1	TGTGCCAGCAGCCAAAGACAGGGGAGTCGTCAGCCCCAGCATTTT	CASSQRQGSRQPQHF
.	TRBJ1-1	TRBV29-1	.	TGCAGCGTTGAACAATCGGGTGGAAGGACTGAAGTTTTCTTT	CSVEQSGGRTEVFF
few	TRBJ1-6	TRBV6-5	.	TGTGCCAACAGTGTCTCCTATAATTCAACCCTCCACTTT	CANSVSYNSTLHF
.	TRBJ1-6	TRBV11-2	.	TGTGCCAGCAGCTTAGAAGTGGCAGCTATATCACCCTTCCACTTT	CASSLEVAAISPFHF
.	TRBJ2-7	TRBV12-3/TRBV12-4	TRBD2	TGTGCCAGCACTTTAGGAGACAGACTAGCAGTCAGCTCCCACGAGCAGTACTTC	CASTLGDRLAVSSHEQYF
.	TRBJ1-1	TRBV28	TRBD1	TGTGCAAGCAGACCCGGGGACAGATACATGAACAGTGAAGCTTTCTTT	CASRPGDRYMNSEAFF
many	TRBJ2-1	TRBV11-2	.	TGTGCCAGCAGCTTAGGACTTACCAATGAGCAGTTCTTC	CASSLGLTNEQFF
.	TRBJ1-2	TRBV7-8	.	TGTGCCAGCATCTCCGGCAGAGGGTCCTATGGCTACACCTTC	CASISGRGSYGYTF
.	TRBJ2-1	TRBV4-2	.	TGTGCCAGCATCCACCATATTGCGGGTGGGTCCAGAGGTGAGCAGTTTTTC	CASIHHIAGGSRGEQFF
few	TRBJ2-5	TRBV12-3/TRBV12-4	TRBD2	TGTGCCAGCAGTCGAGGACTAGCGGGAGGGTCCGGGGAGACCCAGTACTTC	CASSRGLAGGSGETQYF
.	TRBJ1-3	TRBV12-3/TRBV12-4	.	TGTGCCGCCAGGACCGGAAACGCCATATATTTT	CAARTGNAIYF
.	TRBJ2-5	TRBV11-3	.	TGTGCTAGCAGTCAGTGGGACAACTATCAAAAGGCCCAGTACTTC	CASSQWDNYQKAQYF
.	TRBJ1-1	TRBV6-1	TRBD1	TGTGCCAGCAGTGTTAACAGGGGGTACATTGAAGCTTTCTTC	CASSVNRGYIEAFF
.	TRBJ1-1	TRBV11-2	.	TGTGCCAGCAGTCCAGGGCCTGATGTTTTCTTT	CASSPGPDVFF
.	TRBJ2-1	TRBV11-1	TRBD2	TGTGCCAGCAGCTCCCCCAAGACTTGCGGGAGTTCTTTGGAGCAGTTCTTC	CASSSPKTCGSSLEQFF
many	TRBJ2-7	TRBV11-3	.	TGTGCCAGCAGTGCCCGCGGGACACTACCTTCCTACGAGCAGTACTTC	CASSARGTLPSYEQYF
.	TRBJ2-2	TRBV6-5	.	TGTGCCAGCATTTACGCAGTGGACGGCACCGGGAAACTGTTTTTT	CASIYAVDGTGKLFF
once	TRBJ2-2	TRBV6-1	TRBD1	TGTGCTAGCAGTACAGGGGATAGCACCGGGGAGCTGTTTTTT	CASSTGDSTGELFF
once	TRBJ1-1	TRBV11-2	.	TGTGCCAGCAGTCCAGGGACTGGTGTTTTCTTT	CASSPGTGVFF
large	TRBJ2-7	TRBV11-2	.	TGTGCCAGCAGCTCTCCTGGGACGGGTACCTACGAGCAGTACTTC	CASSSPGTGTYEQYF
.	TRBJ1-1	TRBV11-2	.	TGTGCCAGCAACTTAGGGCCTGAGGTGAGCGCTGAAGCTTTCTTT	CASNLGPEVSAEAFF
.	TRBJ2-4	TRBV11-1	TRBD2	TGTGCCAGTAGCTTTCCCGGGACTAACGGGACCAAAAACATTCAGTACTTT	CASSFPGTNGTKNIQYF